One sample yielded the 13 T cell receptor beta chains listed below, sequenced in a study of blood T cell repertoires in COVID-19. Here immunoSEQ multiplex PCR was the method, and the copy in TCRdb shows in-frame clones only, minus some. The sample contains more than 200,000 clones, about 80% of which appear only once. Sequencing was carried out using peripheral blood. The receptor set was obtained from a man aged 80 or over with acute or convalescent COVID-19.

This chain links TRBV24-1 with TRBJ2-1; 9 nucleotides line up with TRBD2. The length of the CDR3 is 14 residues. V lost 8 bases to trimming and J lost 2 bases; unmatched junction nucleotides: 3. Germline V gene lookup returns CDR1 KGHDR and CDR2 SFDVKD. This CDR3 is CATTAGGPYNEQFF. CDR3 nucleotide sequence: TGTGCCACCACCGCGGGGGGGCCCTACAATGAGCAGTTCTTC.

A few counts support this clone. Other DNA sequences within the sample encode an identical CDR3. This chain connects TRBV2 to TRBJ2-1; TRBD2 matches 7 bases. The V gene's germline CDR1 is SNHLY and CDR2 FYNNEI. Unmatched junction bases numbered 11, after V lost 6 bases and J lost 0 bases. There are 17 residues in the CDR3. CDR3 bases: TGTGCCAGCAGAGGTTTAGCGGGCCTGAGCTCCTACAATGAGCAGTTCTTC. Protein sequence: CASRGLAGLSSYNEQFF.

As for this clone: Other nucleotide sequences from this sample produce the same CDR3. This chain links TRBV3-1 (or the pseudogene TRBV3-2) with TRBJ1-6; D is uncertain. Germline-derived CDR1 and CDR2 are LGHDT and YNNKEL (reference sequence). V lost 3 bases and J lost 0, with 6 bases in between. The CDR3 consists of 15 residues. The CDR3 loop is CASSQGSSYNSPLHF. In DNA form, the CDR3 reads TGTGCCAGCAGCCAGGGCAGCTCCTATAATTCACCCCTCCACTTT.

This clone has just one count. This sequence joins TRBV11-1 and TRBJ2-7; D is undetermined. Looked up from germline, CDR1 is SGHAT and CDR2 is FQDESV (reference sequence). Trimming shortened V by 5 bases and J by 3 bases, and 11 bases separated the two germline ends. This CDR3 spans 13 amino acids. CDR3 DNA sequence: TGTGCCAGCAGCCCCGACACCAGCTACGAGCAGTACTTC. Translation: CASSPDTSYEQYF.

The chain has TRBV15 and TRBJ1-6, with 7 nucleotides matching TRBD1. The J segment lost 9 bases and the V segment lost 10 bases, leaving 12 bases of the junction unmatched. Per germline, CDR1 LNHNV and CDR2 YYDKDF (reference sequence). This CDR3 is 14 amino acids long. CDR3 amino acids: CAIGHRGFGSPLHF. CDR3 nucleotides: TGTGCCATCGGACACAGGGGTTTTGGTTCACCCCTCCACTTT.

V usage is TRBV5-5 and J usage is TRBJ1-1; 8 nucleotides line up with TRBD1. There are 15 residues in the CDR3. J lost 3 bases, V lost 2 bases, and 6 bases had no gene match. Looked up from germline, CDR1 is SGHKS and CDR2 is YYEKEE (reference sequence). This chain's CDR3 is CASSFRTGRYTEAFF. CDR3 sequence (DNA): TGTGCCAGCAGCTTCAGGACAGGGCGGTACACTGAAGCTTTCTTT. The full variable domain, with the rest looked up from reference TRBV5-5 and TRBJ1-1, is DAGVTQSPTHLIKTRGQQVTLRCSPISGHKSVSWYQQVLGQGPQFIFQYYEKEERGRGNFPDRFSARQFPNYSSELNVNALLLGDSALYLCASSFRTGRYTEAFFGQGTRLTVV.

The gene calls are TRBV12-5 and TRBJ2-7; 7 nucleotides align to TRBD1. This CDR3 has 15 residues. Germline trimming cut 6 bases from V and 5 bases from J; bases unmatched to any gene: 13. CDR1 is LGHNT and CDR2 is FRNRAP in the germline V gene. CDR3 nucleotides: TGTGCTAGTGGCCCCGAGGGACAGAAGCTCCACGAGCAGTACTTC. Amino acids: CASGPEGQKLHEQYF.

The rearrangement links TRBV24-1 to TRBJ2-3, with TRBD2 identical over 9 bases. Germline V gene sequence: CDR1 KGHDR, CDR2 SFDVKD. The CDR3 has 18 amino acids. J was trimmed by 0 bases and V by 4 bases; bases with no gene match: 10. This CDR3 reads CATSEMNGGRGSTDTQYF. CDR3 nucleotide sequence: TGTGCCACCAGTGAGATGAACGGCGGGAGGGGAAGCACAGATACGCAGTATTTT.

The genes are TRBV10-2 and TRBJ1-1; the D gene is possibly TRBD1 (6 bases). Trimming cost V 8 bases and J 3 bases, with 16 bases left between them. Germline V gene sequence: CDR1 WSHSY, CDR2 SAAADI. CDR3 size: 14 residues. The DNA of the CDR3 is TGCGCCAGCCGCGCAGAAGGGGGATACACTGAAGCTTTCTTT. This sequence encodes CASRAEGGYTEAFF.

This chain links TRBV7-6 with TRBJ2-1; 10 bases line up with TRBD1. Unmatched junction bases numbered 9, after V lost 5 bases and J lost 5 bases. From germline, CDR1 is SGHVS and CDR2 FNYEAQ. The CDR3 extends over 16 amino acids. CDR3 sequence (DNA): TGTGCCAGCAGCCCTATCGCCGGGACAGGGGACAATGAGCAGTTCTTC. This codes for CASSPIAGTGDNEQFF.

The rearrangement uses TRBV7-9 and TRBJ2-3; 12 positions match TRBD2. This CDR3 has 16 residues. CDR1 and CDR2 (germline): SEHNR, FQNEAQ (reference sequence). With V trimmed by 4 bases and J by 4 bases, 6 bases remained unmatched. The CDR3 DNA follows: TGTGCCAGCAGCTCCTCCGGACTAGCGGGATCAGATACGCAGTATTTT. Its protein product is CASSSSGLAGSDTQYF.

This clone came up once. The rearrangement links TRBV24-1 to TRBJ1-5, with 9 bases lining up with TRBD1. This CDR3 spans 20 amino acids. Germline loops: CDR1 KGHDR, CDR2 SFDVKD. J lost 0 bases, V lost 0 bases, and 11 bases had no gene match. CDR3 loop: CATSDLLRQGVPYSNQPQHF. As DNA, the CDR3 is TGTGCCACCAGTGATTTGCTGCGACAGGGGGTCCCTTATAGCAATCAGCCCCAGCATTTT.

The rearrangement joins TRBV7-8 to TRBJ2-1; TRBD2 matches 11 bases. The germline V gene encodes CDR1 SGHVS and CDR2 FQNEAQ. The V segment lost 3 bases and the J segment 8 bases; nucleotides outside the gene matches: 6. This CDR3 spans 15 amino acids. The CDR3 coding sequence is TGTGCCAGCAGCTTCAAAACTAGCGGGGGTTATGAGCAGTTCTTC. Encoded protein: CASSFKTSGGYEQFF.